This TCR beta chain was profiled in a study of T cell responses to AZD1222 COVID-19 vaccine. Combined were second doses at about 4 or about 12 weeks. The CDR3 consists of 12 residues. Trimming removed 5 bases at V and 15 bases at J, with 17 bases between. Germline assignment: CDR1 SGHAT and CDR2 FQNNGV. Method: immunoSEQ multiplex PCR; TCRdb's copy keeps in-frame clones and lacks some. The profile shows roughly 150,000 clones, more than 85% of them singletons. This sequence originates from an adult who received the AZD1222 COVID-19 vaccine. The V call is TRBV11-2, the J call TRBJ2-1; TRBD1 is a possible D gene (6 bases). Material: peripheral blood, obtained 28 days after the second AZD1222 dose. The CDR3 region is CASSGLRTEVFF. CDR3 DNA sequence: TGTGCCAGCAGCGGCCTTCGGACAGAGGTGTTCTTC.